What follows describes a single T cell receptor (beta chain). Its antigen is still unknown. Universal primer sites and UMIs were introduced during 5'RACE template-switching synthesis of TCR cDNA. A single record per CDR3 protein comes from TCRdb applying MiXCR to the 5' RACE reads. The data hold about 630,000 distinct CDR3 sequences, with 10% to 15% observed a single time. CDR3 length equals 13 residues. The V end lost 4 bases, the J end lost 7 bases, and 11 bases lay between the germline ends. Looked up from germline, CDR1 is ENHRY and CDR2 is SYGVKD. The data were taken from a study of T cells after yellow fever vaccination. Study at large: SMART-Seq v4 Ultra Low Input served to prepare low-cell-number fractions.

Study-level results: A small share of clonotypes appeared in both CD4 and CD8 compartments. Post-booster reappearance was seen for most primary-vaccination clones (about 96% CD4, roughly 88% CD8).

The chain has TRBV10-3 and TRBJ2-1; D is unresolved. This TCR was sampled from a man under 40 who received the YFV17D yellow fever vaccine. The sample consisted of PBMCs, taken on the day of the yellow fever booster vaccination. The CDR3 DNA reads TGTGCCATCAGTGCCCTGGTAGGGAATGAGCAGTTCTTC. This codes for CAISALVGNEQFF.